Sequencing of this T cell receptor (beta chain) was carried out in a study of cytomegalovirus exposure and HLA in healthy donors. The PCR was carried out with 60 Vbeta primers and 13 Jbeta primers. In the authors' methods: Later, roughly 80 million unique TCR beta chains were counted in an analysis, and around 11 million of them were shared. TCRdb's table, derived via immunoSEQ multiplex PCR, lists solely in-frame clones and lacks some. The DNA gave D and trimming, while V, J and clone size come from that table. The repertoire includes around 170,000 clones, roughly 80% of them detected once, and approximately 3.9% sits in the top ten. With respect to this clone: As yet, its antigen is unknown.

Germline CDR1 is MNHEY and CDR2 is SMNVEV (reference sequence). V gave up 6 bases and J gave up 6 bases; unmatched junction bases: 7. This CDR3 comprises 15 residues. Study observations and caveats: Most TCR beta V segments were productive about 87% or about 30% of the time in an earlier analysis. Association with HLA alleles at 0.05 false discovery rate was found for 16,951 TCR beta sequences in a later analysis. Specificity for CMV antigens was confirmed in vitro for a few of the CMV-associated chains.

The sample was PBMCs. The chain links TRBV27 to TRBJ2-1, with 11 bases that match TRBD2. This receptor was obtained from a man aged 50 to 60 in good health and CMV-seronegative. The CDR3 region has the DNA TGTGCCAGCAGAAAACTAGCGGGGGTGGTCAATGAGCAGTTCTTC. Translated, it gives CASRKLAGVVNEQFF.